The rows below give T cell receptor beta chains drawn from one sample of a study. MiXCR, run by TCRdb on the 5' RACE reads, gives a single entry per CDR3 protein. Of about 57,000 distinct CDR3 sequences in the sample, roughly 28% were seen once. Sequenced sample: tumor-infiltrating Tregs sorted from the breast tumor. These receptor sequences come from a female donor with breast cancer. The CDR3 runs from the conserved cysteine through the conserved F or W. Each record gives: D gene, J gene, V gene, CDR3 protein. The D gene is left open where the match is weak.

>-|TRBJ2-1|TRBV9
CASNVRDDLNNERFF
>TRBD1|TRBJ2-5|TRBV2
CASSSPGQGTETQYF
>TRBD2|TRBJ2-7|TRBV27
CASRPGLASYEQYF
>TRBD1|TRBJ2-2|TRBV4-2
CASSQEGQGFGGELFF
>-|TRBJ1-1|TRBV29-1
CSGGGSKRGDTEAFF
>-|TRBJ1-1|TRBV20-1
CSARPGSWNTEASF
>-|TRBJ2-1|TRBV6-2/TRBV6-3
CASSPYGGGVTKEQFF
>TRBD1|TRBJ2-3|TRBV4-3
CASSLDRGTQYF
>TRBD1|TRBJ1-2|TRBV5-1
CASSLGDRDGYTF
>TRBD1|TRBJ2-2|TRBV5-1
CTSLSGTGTGELFF
>-|TRBJ1-5|TRBV12-3/TRBV12-4
CASSLEGLNGNQPQHF
>TRBD1|TRBJ1-2|TRBV20-1
CSARQQGLRGNYGYTF
>TRBD1|TRBJ1-5|TRBV19
CASSMTGINQPQHF
>-|TRBJ1-2|TRBV20-1
CSASRPGDYGYTF
>TRBD2|TRBJ2-2|TRBV18
CASSPPNGGSTGELFF
>-|TRBJ2-1|TRBV7-3
CASSLVATTYNEQFF
>-|TRBJ1-6|TRBV20-1
CSANGGRTYNSPLHF
>TRBD1|TRBJ2-1|TRBV24-1
CATSDTGTDSYNEQFF
>-|TRBJ2-7|TRBV7-2
CASSSPLGYEQYF
>TRBD1|TRBJ2-7|TRBV28
CATDREEQYF
>TRBD1|TRBJ2-7|TRBV27
CASSPTSDRDHEQYF
>-|TRBJ1-1|TRBV14
CASSPKWWAGRTEAFF
>TRBD1|TRBJ2-3|TRBV9
CASSLRGTDGVQYF
>-|TRBJ1-3|TRBV4-1
CASSQEPRGDTIYF
>TRBD1|TRBJ2-1|TRBV4-1
CASSQPGQGHTEQFF
>TRBD1|TRBJ2-1|TRBV5-6
CASSLGQGYNEQFF
>-|TRBJ2-1|TRBV6-2/TRBV6-3
CASFQSGYNEQFF
>-|TRBJ1-1|TRBV5-1
CASSLRGEVSTEAFF
>-|TRBJ1-4|TRBV20-1
CSASLGGDEKLFF
>TRBD2|TRBJ2-7|TRBV20-1
CSARDLRLAGGSYEQYF
>TRBD2|TRBJ2-7|TRBV25-1
CASSRLNSGTSYEQYF